This T cell receptor (beta chain) was sequenced in a study of beta chain features in type 1 diabetes. Study context: Cells sorted and examined across all samples totaled approximately 100 million.

V dropped 0 bases and J dropped 15 bases, with 21 bases sitting between them. Germline V gene lookup returns CDR1 SEHNR and CDR2 FQNEAQ (reference sequence). The CDR3 runs to 15 residues. Stem cell-like memory, regulatory, central memory and naive CD4+ cells were sorted via CD45RO/CCR7/CD25/CD127/CD95/CD27. On this clone: Its antigen is not known.

Expressed TCRB transcripts got sequenced, as all isolated RNA was reverse transcribed. The method was immunoSEQ multiplex PCR; TCRdb's version includes in-frame clones alone and lacks a portion of them. The sample records 35,000 or so clones, roughly two thirds being singletons. General observations from the study: Sequencing of cDNA might inflate the share of cells that strongly express TCR.

The sample consisted of Tregs from blood. This TCR was recovered from a woman aged 25 to 39 in good health. The chain links TRBV7-9 to TRBJ2-1; D perhaps matches TRBD2 (6 bases). The CDR3 reads CASSLATGDSVRLFF. DNA of the CDR3: TGTGCCAGCAGCTTAGCCACGGGGGACTCCGTTCGACTGTTCTTC. Full variable domain (rest looked up from reference TRBV7-9 and TRBJ2-1): DTGVSQNPRHKITKRGQNVTFRCDPISEHNRLYWYRQTLGQGPEFLTYFQNEAQLEKSRLLSDRFSAERPKGSFSTLEIQRTEQGDSAMYLCASSLATGDSVRLFFGPGTRLTVL.